The 19 T cell receptor beta chains below all came from one sample that was sequenced in a study of T cells in women clearing cervical HPV infection. Method: immunoSEQ multiplex PCR; TCRdb's copy keeps in-frame clones and lacks some. This sample's table has approximately 18,000 clones. Specimen: blood buffy coat. The receptor set was obtained from a woman between 18 and 69 years old with a cervical HPV16 infection that either progressed to CIN3+ or cleared (not recorded which).

A remark on this clone: The read terminates 3 residues before the CDR3 end, so the remaining end is supplied by the germline J gene. The chain uses TRBV19 and TRBJ1-1; TRBD1 matches at 9 bases. This CDR3 contains 14 residues. The germline V gene encodes CDR1 LNHDA and CDR2 SQIVND (reference sequence). V was pared by 11 bases and J by 1 base, with 8 bases of the junction left unmatched. The sequenced part of the CDR3 DNA is TGTGCCCGGCCTTTGGACAGGGGGAACACTGAA. It specifies CARPLDRGNTE. The full CDR3 protein reads CARPLDRGNTEAFF.

For this clone: The sequence runs out 3 residues before the end of the CDR3; the remainder is reconstructed from the germline J gene. The chain recombines TRBV18 with TRBJ2-1, with 10 bases aligning to TRBD2. Germline V gives CDR1 KGHSH, CDR2 LQKENI. The CDR3 contains 13 residues. Trimming removed 8 bases from V and 6 bases from J; junction bases left unmatched: 4. CDR3 bases read: TGTGCCAGCCGACGGACTAGCGGCAATGAG. Translation: CASRRTSGNE. The full CDR3 reads CASRRTSGNEQFF.

For this clone: The read gets to within 3 residues of the CDR3 end, and the germline J gene fills in the rest. The chain joins TRBV6-4 to TRBJ2-1; D unresolved. Germline CDR1 MRHNA, CDR2 SNTAGT. The CDR3 is made up of 16 amino acids. Trimming took off 2 bases at V and 0 bases at J, with 11 bases between the two ends. CDR3 residues: CASSDHFRDSYNEQFF. CDR3 bases read: TGTGCCAGCAGTGACCATTTTAGAGACTCCTACAATGAG.

In the case of this clone: Sequencing ends 3 residues short of the CDR3 end; the germline J gene provides the rest. The genes are TRBV2 and TRBJ1-5, with D hard to call. V was shortened by 3 bases and J by 3 bases, with 12 bases between the two germline ends. The CDR3 contains 15 residues. Germline V gene data show CDR1 as SNHLY and CDR2 as FYNNEI. The CDR3 loop is CASSDMGQFNQPQHF. The sequenced CDR3 bases are TGTGCCAGCAGTGATATGGGCCAGTTCAATCAGCCC.

Worth noting for this clone: The read terminates 3 residues ahead of where the CDR3 ends, so the germline J gene completes it. The genes are TRBV27 and TRBJ2-7, with 7 bases lining up with TRBD1. This CDR3 is 12 amino acids long. CDR1 is MNHEY, CDR2 SMNVEV, per germline (reference sequence). The V segment lost 8 bases and the J segment 0 bases; nucleotides outside the gene matches: 1. CDR3 DNA (partial): TGTGCCAGCCGGGACAGCTCCTACGAG. The encoded protein is CASRDSSYE. The entire CDR3 protein is CASRDSSYEQYF.

Turning to this clone: The read stops 3 residues short of the end of the CDR3; the missing end is completed from the germline J gene. The V gene is TRBV29-1, the J gene TRBJ2-3; 7 bases align to TRBD2. V trimming: 3 bases; J trimming: 7 bases; junction bases outside the gene matches: 10. The germline gives CDR1 SQVTM, CDR2 ANQGSEA. The CDR3 length is 14 residues. The sequenced part of the CDR3 DNA is TGCAGCGTTGATATCGGCGGGGGATCGAATACG. It yields the protein CSVDIGGGSNT. The CDR3 as a whole reads CSVDIGGGSNTQYF.

Remarks on this clone: Read sequence stops 3 residues before the CDR3 end, and the germline J gene provides the missing end. The chain recombines TRBV20-1 with TRBJ1-4; 9 positions match TRBD1. The germline V gene encodes CDR1 DFQATT and CDR2 SNEGSKA (reference sequence). The CDR3 is 13 amino acids. The junction had 5 bases not matched to a gene; V was cut back by 6 bases and J by 6 bases. CDR3 DNA, as far as it was read: TGCAGTGCGCCGACAGGGGGAGATGAAAAA. Protein: CSAPTGGDEK. The CDR3 as a whole reads CSAPTGGDEKLFF.

CDR3 DNA (partial): TGTGCCAGCAGTGAATCGGGACACCAGTATGGC. It specifies CASSESGHQYG. The full CDR3 protein reads CASSESGHQYGYTF. This rearrangement joins TRBV25-1 to TRBJ1-2, with a tentative D call TRBD1 (6 bases). The CDR3 end is not reached by the read, which stops 3 residues before it; the germline J gene fills it in. The CDR3 consists of 14 residues. Between the trimmed V and J ends, which lost 1 base and 5 bases, there was a span of 11 bases. Germline V lookup: CDR1 MGHDK, CDR2 SYGVNS.

The CDR3 loop is CASSPGQGASGYTF. CDR3 DNA, as far as it was read: TGCGCCAGCAGCCCGGGACAGGGGGCGTCTGGC. The chain carries TRBV5-1 and TRBJ1-2; 12 nucleotides align to TRBD1. The read terminates 3 residues before the CDR3 end, so the remaining end is supplied by the germline J gene. Germline V gene lookup returns CDR1 SGHRS and CDR2 YFSETQ. The CDR3 contains 14 residues. Trimming at V came to 4 bases and at J to 7 bases, leaving 5 bases not matched to a gene.

As for this clone: The CDR3 goes on 3 residues after the read ends, and that part is filled in from the germline J gene. The rearrangement joins TRBV6-1 to TRBJ2-7; 10 bases line up with TRBD2. This CDR3 is built from 15 residues. The junction had 3 bases not matched to a gene; V was cut back by 1 base and J by 3 bases. Germline V gene lookup returns CDR1 MNHNS and CDR2 SASEGT. The DNA read from the CDR3 is TGTGCCAGCAGTGAAGGCACTAGCGGGGTCTACGAG. Amino acids: CASSEGTSGVYE. The full CDR3 protein is CASSEGTSGVYEQYF.

Of note for this clone: Read coverage stops 3 residues before the CDR3 terminus; the germline J gene supplies the remainder. This chain uses TRBV20-1 with TRBJ1-2; D is ambiguous. Trimming removed 2 bases from V and 4 bases from J, with 14 bases in between. The CDR3 is 14 residues long. Germline CDR1 and CDR2: DFQATT and SNEGSKA (reference sequence). This chain's CDR3 is CSARSAGGSYGYTF. The CDR3 bases that were read are TGCAGTGCTAGATCGGCAGGAGGCAGCTATGGC.

Of note for this clone: Read sequence stops 3 residues before the CDR3 end, and the germline J gene provides the missing end. J is TRBJ1-2 and V is TRBV20-1; TRBD1 matches at 7 bases. This CDR3 spans 17 amino acids. Unmatched junction bases numbered 16, after V lost 3 bases and J lost 3 bases. Per germline, CDR1 DFQATT and CDR2 SNEGSKA (reference sequence). CDR3 residues: CSASPFSPGGDDYGYTF. The part of the CDR3 DNA that was read is TGCAGTGCTAGTCCTTTCTCCCCAGGGGGAGATGACTATGGC.

Concerning this clone itself: The CDR3 end lies 3 residues beyond the end of the read and is filled in from the germline J gene. This chain uses TRBV6-2 or TRBV6-3 with TRBJ2-2; D is uncertain. Deletions cut 0 bases from V and 0 bases from J, with 11 bases between. Germline-derived CDR1 and CDR2 are MNHEY and SVGEGT. The CDR3 is 17 amino acids. The CDR3 region is CASSYSNGWSNTGELFF. The CDR3 DNA, read in part, is TGTGCCAGCAGTTACTCGAATGGCTGGTCGAACACCGGGGAG.

Notes on this clone: Sequencing ends 3 residues short of the CDR3 end; the germline J gene provides the rest. The gene calls are TRBV20-1 and TRBJ1-6; 8 bases fit TRBD1. Germline CDR1 is DFQATT and CDR2 is SNEGSKA (reference sequence). V trimming: 4 bases; J trimming: 6 bases; junction bases outside the gene matches: 8. The CDR3 length is 15 residues. The CDR3 here is CSAKSGQEFNSPLHF. The sequenced part of the CDR3 DNA is TGCAGTGCTAAGTCGGGACAGGAGTTTAATTCACCC.

Remarks on this clone: Sequence at one end of the junction differs from germline and may be a read error. The missing CDR3 end, 3 residues past where the read stops, is filled in from the germline J gene. This chain uses TRBV7-7 with TRBJ2-2; TRBD1 is a possible D gene (6 bases). Germline loops: CDR1 SSHAT, CDR2 FNYEAQ (reference sequence). The CDR3 is made up of 14 amino acids. CDR3 loop: CASSFRTDTGELFF. The covered CDR3 bases are TGTGCTAGCAGCTTTAGGACAGACACCGGGGAG.

A note on this clone: With the read ending 3 residues before the CDR3 end, the germline J gene is used to fill in that end. The gene calls are TRBV5-1 and TRBJ2-1; D is perhaps TRBD2 (6 bases). This CDR3 spans 15 amino acids. Germline CDR1 SGHRS, CDR2 YFSETQ. V was clipped by 0 bases and J by 5 bases, with 12 bases between them. CDR3 protein: CASSLVGEAHNEQFF. CDR3 DNA, as far as it was read: TGCGCCAGCAGCTTGGTAGGGGAGGCCCACAATGAG. The full variable domain, its missing parts supplied by reference TRBV5-1 and TRBJ2-1, is KAGVTQTPRYLIKTRGQQVTLSCSPISGHRSVSWYQQTPGQGLQFLFEYFSETQRNKGNFPGRFSGRQFSNSRSEMNVSTLELGDSALYLCASSLVGEAHNEQFFGPGTRLTVL.

To note about this clone: The missing CDR3 end, 3 residues past where the read stops, is filled in from the germline J gene. The chain carries TRBV6-2 or TRBV6-3 and TRBJ2-1, with D unclear. Trimming stripped 2 bases from V and 4 bases from J, with 6 bases between. Germline V gives CDR1 MNHEY, CDR2 SVGEGT. The CDR3 is 13 amino acids. CDR3 DNA (partial): TGTGCCAGCAGTTACCCCCAGTACAATGAG. Translation: CASSYPQYNE. The full CDR3 reads CASSYPQYNEQFF.

In the case of this clone: The sequence runs out 3 residues before the end of the CDR3; the remainder is reconstructed from the germline J gene. The V and J genes are TRBV18 and TRBJ1-2; D gene ambiguous. Germline V gene data show CDR1 as KGHSH and CDR2 as LQKENI. The germline V and J ends were trimmed by 3 bases and 5 bases, with 16 bases remaining between them. CDR3 length: 15 residues. Here the CDR3 reads CASSPPRASSYGYTF. Partial CDR3 DNA: TGTGCCAGCTCACCCCCGCGGGCCTCAAGTTATGGC. Supplemented by reference TRBV18 and TRBJ1-2, the full variable domain reads NAGVMQNPRHLVRRRGQEARLRCSPMKGHSHVYWYRQLPEEGLKFMVYLQKENIIDESGMPKERFSAEFPKEGPSILRIQQVVRGDSAAYFCASSPPRASSYGYTFGSGTRLTVV.

Points on this clone: The read ends 3 residues early relative to the CDR3; the germline J gene fills the gap. This chain joins TRBV20-1 and TRBJ1-2; no clear D. The CDR3 spans 13 residues. The germline V gene encodes CDR1 DFQATT and CDR2 SNEGSKA (reference sequence). Trimming cost V 0 bases and J 2 bases, with 7 bases left between them. The CDR3 sequence is CSARDFYNYGYTF. The covered CDR3 bases are TGCAGTGCTAGAGATTTCTACAACTATGGC.